This T cell receptor beta chain was sequenced for a study of cytomegalovirus exposure and HLA in healthy donors. Study in general: In a previous analysis, some 120 million unique TCR beta sequences were found from 150 million to 200 million T cells.

A multiplex PCR was run with 60 Vbeta primers and 13 Jbeta primers. The table came from immunoSEQ multiplex PCR; TCRdb's copy has only in-frame clones and leaves some out. The sample holds 190,000 or so clones; about 76% are singletons and the top ten take nearly 0.4%. The germline CDR1 and CDR2 sequences are SGHDT and YYEEEE. Trimming left V 2 bases short and J 7 bases short, with 12 bases between. There are 14 residues in the CDR3. The specimen sequenced was PBMCs. This clonotype was sampled from a male donor in good health and CMV-seropositive. The chain has TRBV5-6 and TRBJ2-2, with D tentatively TRBD1 (6 bases). The CDR3 sequence is CASSLVPGDGELFF. DNA of the CDR3: TGTGCCAGCAGCTTAGTCCCAGGGGACGGGGAGCTGTTTTTT.